The 17 T cell receptor beta chains below were found in one sample sequenced in a study of early T cells in non-severe SARS-CoV-2 infection. TCRdb passed the 5' RACE reads through MiXCR, listing each CDR3 protein once. This table holds about 40,000 distinct CDR3 sequences, over 4% found once. The sample consisted of whole blood. These receptors came from an adult who was a healthcare worker with PCR-confirmed SARS-CoV-2 infection or an uninfected control (not recorded which).

Ten or more counts support this clonotype. The chain links TRBV5-1 to TRBJ2-1; D gene uncertain. Germline V lookup: CDR1 SGHRS, CDR2 YFSETQ. Trimming removed 0 bases from V and 5 bases from J, with 18 bases in between. This CDR3 has 17 residues. The CDR3 is CASSLEFQVPPNNEQFF. In nucleotides, the CDR3 is TGCGCCAGCAGCTTGGAGTTTCAGGTACCACCTAACAATGAGCAGTTCTTC.

This clonotype was observed many times. This chain links TRBV2 with TRBJ1-5, with TRBD1 matching over 7 bases. Germline CDR1 and CDR2: SNHLY and FYNNEI. After removal of 2 bases from V and 2 bases from J, the junction contained 3 bases not matched to a gene. The CDR3 length is 15 residues. CDR3: CASSEQGGRNQPQHF. The CDR3 nucleotides are TGTGCCAGCAGTGAACAGGGGGGACGCAATCAGCCCCAGCATTTT.

This clonotype appeared a few times. The gene calls are TRBV5-1 and TRBJ1-1; TRBD1 matches at 7 bases. The germline gives CDR1 SGHRS, CDR2 YFSETQ. With 4 bases clipped from V and 0 bases from J, the junction kept 9 bases outside the gene matches. CDR3 length equals 16 residues. The CDR3 loop is CASSQGTDYMNTEAFF. As DNA, the CDR3 is TGCGCCAGCAGCCAAGGGACAGACTACATGAACACTGAAGCTTTCTTT.

This clonotype came up many times. The chain has TRBV10-1 and TRBJ2-5; TRBD2 aligns across 8 bases. V was pared by 0 bases and J by 2 bases, with 5 bases of the junction left unmatched. Germline loops: CDR1 WNHNN, CDR2 SYGVQD (reference sequence). The CDR3 runs to 16 residues. In DNA, the CDR3 is TGCGCCAGCAGTGAGTCTGCAGCGGGAGAACAAGAGACCCAGTACTTC. Protein product: CASSESAAGEQETQYF.

This clonotype was observed at least ten times. The rearrangement uses TRBV30 and TRBJ2-1, with D possibly matching TRBD1 (7 bases). Germline values: CDR1 GTSNPN, CDR2 SVGIG (reference sequence). The CDR3 length is 14 residues. V was cut by 4 bases and J by 9 bases, with 19 bases left in between. CDR3 region: CAWIGRDRAGEQFF. The CDR3 nucleotides are TGTGCCTGGATTGGACGGGACAGAGCGGGTGAGCAGTTCTTC. The full variable domain, with the rest looked up from reference TRBV30 and TRBJ2-1, is SQTIHQWPATLVQPVGSPLSLECTVEGTSNPNLYWYRQAAGRGLQLLFYSVGIGQISSEVPQNLSASRPQDRQFILSSKKLLLSDSGFYLCAWIGRDRAGEQFFGPGTRLTVL.

The genes are TRBV27 and TRBJ2-7; TRBD1 matches at 9 bases. V trimming: 0 bases; J trimming: 3 bases; junction bases outside the gene matches: 9. The CDR3 is made up of 17 amino acids. The germline V gene has CDR1 MNHEY and CDR2 SMNVEV (reference sequence). The CDR3 is CASSLSGQGKHIYEQYF. The CDR3 coding sequence is TGTGCCAGCAGTTTATCGGGACAGGGCAAACATATCTACGAGCAGTACTTC.

This clonotype was seen a handful of times. The chain is built from TRBV2 and TRBJ1-2, with a possible D match to TRBD1 (5 bases). Looked up from germline, CDR1 is SNHLY and CDR2 is FYNNEI. V was cut by 4 bases and J by 7 bases, with 10 bases left in between. The CDR3 extends over 12 amino acids. In DNA, the CDR3 is TGTGCCAGCAGTGTCCAGGGTGTTGGCTACACCTTC. Its translation: CASSVQGVGYTF.

This clonotype was observed at least ten times. The V and J genes are TRBV7-8 and TRBJ1-2; 8 nucleotides match TRBD1. V trimming: 0 bases; J trimming: 4 bases; junction bases outside the gene matches: 10. CDR1 SGHVS and CDR2 FQNEAQ come from the germline V gene. There are 17 residues in the CDR3. In DNA form, the CDR3 reads TGTGCCAGCAGCTTAGCTAGTCAGGGGGCGCGCGGCTATGGCTACACCTTC. It encodes CASSLASQGARGYGYTF.

This clonotype was picked up a small number of times. The chain recombines TRBV7-3 with TRBJ2-3; 8 bases are shared with TRBD2. From germline, CDR1 is SGHTA and CDR2 FQGTGA. The CDR3 consists of 14 residues. The J segment lost 5 bases and the V segment lost 6 bases, leaving 7 bases of the junction unmatched. CDR3 DNA sequence: TGTGCCAGCAGTACTAGCGGAGGGGGAGATACGCAGTATTTT. Translating it yields CASSTSGGGDTQYF.

The sample holds many counts of this clonotype. This chain links TRBV28 with TRBJ2-1; no reliable D call. CDR3 length equals 15 residues. V lost 6 bases, J lost 3 bases, and 15 bases lay in between. Germline V gives CDR1 MDHEN, CDR2 SYDVKM. The CDR3 here is CASRKFPGRYNEQFF. The CDR3 bases are TGTGCCAGCAGAAAGTTTCCAGGACGCTACAATGAGCAGTTCTTC.

The sample holds many counts of this clonotype. The chain combines TRBV27 with TRBJ2-1, with 9 bases that match TRBD1. J gave up 1 base and V 5 bases, and 6 bases lay outside the gene matches. CDR1 is MNHEY and CDR2 is SMNVEV in the germline V gene (reference sequence). This CDR3 region has 16 residues. The CDR3 DNA reads as TGTGCCAGCAGTCCGACCGGGACAGGGTCCTACAATGAGCAGTTCTTC. Protein sequence: CASSPTGTGSYNEQFF.

This clonotype was counted ten times or more. This rearrangement joins TRBV4-2 to TRBJ2-3; the D is unclear. V was shortened by 0 bases and J by 3 bases, with 1 base between the two germline ends. The CDR3 runs to 12 residues. Germline CDR1 LGHNA, CDR2 YNFKEQ. CDR3 DNA sequence: TGTGCCAGCAGCCAAGAAACAGATACGCAGTATTTT. Protein product: CASSQETDTQYF.

The chain links TRBV29-1 to TRBJ1-1; D perhaps matches TRBD1 (5 bases). With 3 bases removed from V and 4 bases from J, the gap between germline ends came to 12 bases. Looked up from germline, CDR1 is SQVTM and CDR2 is ANQGSEA. The CDR3 runs 13 residues. The CDR3 DNA reads as TGCAGCGTTGAGGGCGTGCAGGGCACTGAAGCTTTCTTT. Its protein is CSVEGVQGTEAFF.

In its sample, this clonotype was seen a few times. This chain links TRBV6-5 with TRBJ2-1; 12 bases are a match to TRBD2. The trim removed 6 bases at V and 10 bases at J, leaving 7 bases unmatched. Germline CDR1 and CDR2: MNHEY and SVGAGI. The CDR3 runs 14 residues. CDR3 in DNA: TGTGCCAGCAGCCTAGCGGGAGGGCGGGAGGAGCAGTTCTTC. This encodes CASSLAGGREEQFF.

This clonotype was observed at least ten times. The chain joins TRBV4-1 to TRBJ2-3; D unresolved. CDR3 length: 16 residues. CDR1 is MGHRA, CDR2 YSYEKL, per germline. Trimming shortened V by 0 bases and J by 2 bases, and 12 bases separated the two germline ends. CDR3 protein: CASSQEAGPNTDTQYF. CDR3 coding DNA: TGCGCCAGCAGCCAAGAAGCTGGCCCCAACACAGATACGCAGTATTTT.

This clonotype was detected many times. Relative to the germline gene, one junction end is altered; a read error may explain this. V is TRBV20-1 and J is TRBJ2-2; the D call may be TRBD1 or TRBD2 (5 bases each). Germline-derived CDR1 and CDR2 are DFQATT and SNEGSKA (reference sequence). The CDR3 runs to 14 residues. The CDR3 spells CSARGELTGGELFF. CDR3 bases: TGCAGTGCCAGAGGGGAACTTACCGGCGGGGAGCTGTTTTTT.

The table lists this clonotype with a few counts. J is TRBJ1-5 and V is TRBV7-9, with D unresolved. Looked up from germline, CDR1 is SEHNR and CDR2 is FQNEAQ (reference sequence). V lost 5 bases to trimming and J lost 2 bases, with 16 bases between them. The CDR3 contains 16 residues. The CDR3 region is CASSPAARERNQPQHF. The CDR3, as DNA: TGTGCCAGCAGCCCCGCCGCAAGGGAACGCAATCAGCCCCAGCATTTT.